The subject of this entry is one TCR beta chain. There is no known antigen for this receptor. Nothing much larger sits one base from this clone, and base qualities are not available. One collaborating source in Seattle enrolled patients during active infection and followed them longitudinally through the course of disease. The collaborating institutions used their own protocols to collect whole blood in K2EDTA tubes. For TCRbeta analysis, collaborator samples were shipped as frozen whole blood, as isolated PBMCs, or as DNA extracted from either sample type. The data originate from a study of blood T cell repertoires in COVID-19 (dated by TCRdb to 2020 to 2021). About the full investigation: Samples from collaborators originated in the United States, Italy and Spain and spanned both the acute and convalescent phases of COVID-19. The material from the prospective study consisted of cDNA or gDNA derived from T cells, B-cell-depleted T cells, or PBMCs. The dataset comprised deeply sampled blood TCRbeta repertoires from subjects exposed to, actively infected with, or recovered from COVID-19. The repertoires were released in a freely available public database meant as a resource for research on the immune response to SARS-CoV-2. Samples were obtained from the ongoing ImmuneRACE study (first 160 participants) and from 1,254 subjects provided by 6 global collaborators. The sample metadata nearly always contained a de-identified subject ID, COVID-19 status, age in years and sex. Where HLA class I and class II types were available, the types were taken from metadata supplied by the sample provider, not from assay-based typing. The paper as a whole reports these results and caveats: Clinical and demographic metadata were provided uncurated, with the amount varying by source and participant.

The CDR3, cysteine through phenylalanine, is 17 amino acids long. Just CDR3 DNA is preserved here, 51 bases in frame from base 1. The immunoSEQ Assay, a bias-controlled multiplex PCR, was used to amplify TCRbeta CDR3 regions from genomic DNA. On the authors' methods: The number of nucleated cells in each sample was estimated by amplification of reference gene primers within the assay. Sequence reads were collapsed and filtered to measure the absolute abundance of every unique TCRbeta CDR3 rearrangement. Productive Simpson clonality was computed per sample as the square root of Simpson's diversity index over productive rearrangements. TCRdb obtained this table from immuneACCESS and retained in-frame rearrangements with V and J assigned. These tables miss some clones; where compared with another copy, unresolved V genes account for less than half of the shortfall, and the remainder is unexplained. V, J and clone size reflect that table, while D and trimming were determined from the DNA. In all, the sample holds about 230,000 clones, and approximately 85% of those were seen once. Of the sample, approximately 5% falls within the top ten clones.

The source material was peripheral blood. The sequence came from a man aged 50-60 years with COVID-19, enrolled during active disease. Recombination connected TRBV21-1 to TRBJ2-3; the DNA was not used to check the table's D call, TRBD1. TRBV21-1 is flagged as a pseudogene. DNA sequence: TGTGCCAGCAGTTTGGAACGGGACAGGGGGAGCACAGATACGCAGTATTTT. It encodes CASSLERDRGSTDTQYF.